Presented here are 7 T cell receptor beta chains from one specimen sequenced in a study of spatial heterogeneity in lung cancer. Indicated time point: sample taken at primary tumor resection. Antigens for these TCRs are unknown. TCRdb re-analysed the 5' RACE reads in MiXCR, keeping a single row per CDR3 protein. This sample has roughly 10,000 distinct CDR3 sequences, with 7.9% found just once. Study-level findings and limits: In tumors, expanded intratumoral alpha and beta TCR counts tracked mutation counts.

The sequenced sample was lung tumor tissue, obtained at surgery. The receptors here all came from a female donor with early-stage non-small cell lung cancer.

In regard to this clonotype: Sequence at one end of the junction differs from germline and may be a read error. Since the library was made to target alpha chains, this beta chain is a stray read and its abundance is not meaningful. The chain carries TRBV2 and TRBJ2-7; 16 bases map to TRBD2. CDR1 and CDR2 from the germline V gene are SNHLY and FYNNEI. The CDR3 totals 19 residues. The CDR3 protein is CASSKASGTSGGVSYEQYF. The CDR3 DNA reads as TGTGCCAGCAGTAAAGCCTCCGGGACTAGCGGGGGGGTCTCCTACGAGCAGTACTTC.

This clonotype was picked up many times. This beta chain is a stray read from a library made for alpha chains; its abundance is not meaningful. The chain couples TRBV5-1 to TRBJ2-1, with 7 bases aligning to TRBD2. Germline V gives CDR1 SGHRS, CDR2 YFSETQ. CDR3 size: 15 residues. V shed 0 bases, J shed 5 bases, and the junction held 5 bases outside the gene matches. Written as DNA, the CDR3 is TGCGCCAGCAGCTTGGAACTAGCGAAAGACAATGAGCAGTTCTTC. Translating gives CASSLELAKDNEQFF.

In the case of this clonotype: This beta chain lies outside the target of a library built for alpha chains; its clone size means little. The V gene is TRBV5-6, the J gene TRBJ1-1; 8 nucleotides agree with TRBD1. V trimming: 4 bases; J trimming: 3 bases; junction bases outside the gene matches: 8. This CDR3 region has 15 residues. CDR1 is SGHDT, CDR2 YYEEEE, per germline. As DNA, the CDR3 is TGTGCCAGCAGCCAAAACGGACAGGGCGACACTGAAGCTTTCTTT. Translation: CASSQNGQGDTEAFF.

The sample holds many counts of this clonotype. Being off target in a library aimed at alpha chains, this beta chain has a size of little meaning. V is TRBV20-1 and J is TRBJ2-3; weak D call: TRBD2 (6 bases). CDR1 DFQATT and CDR2 SNEGSKA come from the germline V gene (reference sequence). V lost 6 bases, J lost 8 bases, and 12 bases lay in between. CDR3 length: 11 amino acids. The CDR3 bases are TGCAGTGCCCCTGGGGGGAGTACGCAGTATTTT. Translating gives CSAPGGSTQYF.

This clonotype was counted between two and nine times. For a library built for alpha chains, this beta chain is a stray read; little rests on its size. The rearrangement joins TRBV20-1 to TRBJ2-3; D perhaps matches TRBD1 (5 bases). V shed 3 bases and J shed 6 bases, with 13 bases lying between them. CDR1 and CDR2 (germline): DFQATT, SNEGSKA (reference sequence). The CDR3 runs to 13 residues. CDR3 residues: CSASVGLGDTQYF. The CDR3, as DNA: TGCAGTGCTAGTGTGGGGCTCGGGGATACGCAGTATTTT.

Judged by abundance, this clonotype is medium-sized. Little can be read into the size of this beta chain, an off-target read in a library designed for alpha chains. The V gene is TRBV20-1, the J gene TRBJ2-3; no reliable D call. From germline, CDR1 is DFQATT and CDR2 SNEGSKA (reference sequence). The CDR3 loop spans 14 amino acids. V dropped 6 bases and J dropped 1 base, with 14 bases sitting between them. The CDR3 reads CSAPPQRGTDTQYF. As DNA, the CDR3 is TGCAGTGCCCCACCCCAGCGCGGCACAGATACGCAGTATTTT.

In its sample, this clonotype was seen many times. Since the library was made to target alpha chains, this beta chain is a stray read and its abundance is not meaningful. The chain links TRBV18 to TRBJ2-1; TRBD2 matches at 8 bases. The V and J ends lost 3 bases and 4 bases, in that order; junction bases with no gene match: 8. This CDR3 has 16 amino acids. Germline V gene sequence: CDR1 KGHSH, CDR2 LQKENI. The CDR3 sequence: CASSPTGLGMYNEQFF. The CDR3, as DNA: TGTGCCAGCTCACCCACGGGACTAGGCATGTACAATGAGCAGTTCTTC.